The 25 T cell receptor beta chains in this list originate from one sample, sequenced in a study of blood T cells in healthy people across ages (dated by TCRdb to 2014 to 2015). Preparation of the library involved 5' RACE. The instrument given in TCRdb is Illumina HiSeq 2500. A second PCR of roughly 7 to 12 cycles was run with a J-beta primer mix and a sample-barcoded 5' primer. The public reads were reanalyzed by TCRdb: fastp trimming at Q25, MiXCR alignment, in-frame beta chains only. Rows matching on CDR3 protein sequence are summarized as one entry with the most common DNA and genes. This sample has roughly 2 million distinct CDR3 sequences in its table, and around 48% of those were observed once. The ten largest clonotypes hold 2.1% of the sample. Sequencing was performed on blood. The source is a woman aged 40 to 49 in good health.

The chain carries TRBV12-3 or TRBV12-4 and TRBJ2-5; 7 nucleotides line up with TRBD2. Trimming cost V 6 bases and J 7 bases; bases outside gene matches: 14. CDR3 length: 15 residues. The CDR3 DNA sequence: TGTGCCAGCAGCGTTATCGGGGGGATGGGGGGGACCCAGTACTTC. The encoded protein is CASSVIGGMGGTQYF.

This clonotype occurred a few times. The chain employs TRBV29-1 and TRBJ2-3; D perhaps matches TRBD2 (6 bases). V was cut by 6 bases and J by 1 base, with 11 bases left in between. The CDR3 length is 13 residues. Germline V gene data show CDR1 as SQVTM and CDR2 as ANQGSEA. The CDR3 DNA is TGCAGCGTCGTGGAGGGAGGCACAGATACGCAGTATTTT. Its protein is CSVVEGGTDTQYF.

This rearrangement joins TRBV20-1 to TRBJ1-6; D remains unclear. The CDR3 totals 13 residues. The germline gives CDR1 DFQATT, CDR2 SNEGSKA (reference sequence). Trimming pared 3 bases from V and 8 bases from J, leaving 11 bases between. This CDR3 is CSARGFDDSPLHF. CDR3 in DNA: TGCAGTGCTAGGGGTTTTGACGATTCACCCCTCCACTTT.

This clonotype was counted between two and nine times. V gene TRBV11-2 combines with J gene TRBJ2-3, with 8 bases identical to TRBD1. The V and J ends lost 3 bases and 3 bases, in that order; junction bases with no gene match: 5. In germline, CDR1 is SGHAT, CDR2 FQNNGV. The CDR3 consists of 15 residues. In nucleotides, the CDR3 is TGTGCCAGCAGCTTGGGACAGGTCATTACAGATACGCAGTATTTT. Translating gives CASSLGQVITDTQYF.

This clonotype was picked up many times. At one end the junction does not follow the germline gene, possibly because of a read error. This sequence joins TRBV5-1 and TRBJ2-5; 7 bases agree with TRBD2. This CDR3 has 14 amino acids. CDR1 and CDR2 from the germline V gene are SGHRS and YFSETQ. The CDR3 nucleotides are TGTGCCAGCAGTCCGCGGGGGAGCCAAGAGACCCAGTACTTC. Translated, it gives CASSPRGSQETQYF.

The gene calls are TRBV4-3 and TRBJ2-7, with TRBD2 identical over 9 bases. The CDR3 has 16 residues. Trimming removed 1 base from V and 7 bases from J; junction bases left unmatched: 11. Germline V gives CDR1 LGHNA, CDR2 YSLEER. CDR3 DNA sequence: TGCGCCAGCAGCCAAGGAAGAATCGGCGGGGGGGATGAGCAGTACTTC. Translation gives CASSQGRIGGGDEQYF.

This clonotype has more than one count but fewer than ten. The V and J genes are TRBV6-5 and TRBJ2-3; the D gene could be TRBD1 or TRBD2 (5 bases each). V gave up 2 bases and J gave up 7 bases, with 10 bases separating them. CDR3 length: 13 residues. Germline V lookup: CDR1 MNHEY, CDR2 SVGAGI. The CDR3: CASSYDGANTQYF. The CDR3 nucleotides are TGTGCCAGCAGTTACGACGGGGCGAATACGCAGTATTTT.

The chain carries TRBV7-2 and TRBJ1-2; 8 nucleotides match TRBD1. The CDR3 spans 15 residues. Germline trimming cut 4 bases from V and 4 bases from J; bases unmatched to any gene: 8. Germline CDR1 reads SGHTA; CDR2 reads FQGNSA. The CDR3 DNA is TGTGCCAGCAGCTCGGCTGCAGGGGGCGCCTATGGCTACACCTTC. This encodes CASSSAAGGAYGYTF.

The J gene is TRBJ1-6, the V gene TRBV9; D remains unclear. The CDR3 totals 13 residues. The germline V gene encodes CDR1 SGDLS and CDR2 YYNGEE. V was pared by 0 bases and J by 7 bases, with 5 bases between. The CDR3 is CASSVDLNSPLHF. The CDR3 DNA sequence: TGTGCCAGCAGCGTAGATTTGAATTCACCCCTCCACTTT.

The V call is TRBV7-2, the J call TRBJ1-4; 7 bases are shared with TRBD1. This CDR3 contains 16 residues. Trimming removed 5 bases from V and 4 bases from J; junction bases left unmatched: 10. The germline gives CDR1 SGHTA, CDR2 FQGNSA. In DNA form, the CDR3 reads TGTGCCAGCAGCCAAGCAGGGACAGAAGTTAATGAAAAACTGTTTTTT. It is translated as CASSQAGTEVNEKLFF.

The chain has TRBV29-1 and TRBJ2-5; D gene ambiguous. The CDR3 is 14 residues long. In germline, CDR1 is SQVTM, CDR2 ANQGSEA. The ends were cut back, 7 bases at V and 1 base at J, with 16 bases in the middle. The CDR3 protein is CSAIRFGFQETQYF. The CDR3 bases are TGCAGCGCCATACGATTTGGGTTCCAAGAGACCCAGTACTTC.

This clonotype has only one observation. This chain links TRBV12-3 or TRBV12-4 with TRBJ2-5, with D perhaps matching TRBD1 (6 bases). The CDR3 consists of 15 residues. V shed 5 bases and J shed 11 bases, with 24 bases lying between them. The DNA of the CDR3 is TGTGCCAGCAGTGCAGGGGTCGCCTATGACGATGAGCAGTACTTC. It encodes CASSAGVAYDDEQYF.

This clonotype was seen ten or more times. The chain carries TRBV13 and TRBJ2-6; D not resolved. The CDR3 is 15 residues long. Germline V lookup: CDR1 PRHDT, CDR2 FYEKMQ (reference sequence). The V end was cut by 1 base, the J end by 2 bases, with 6 bases between. CDR3 in amino acids: CASSLVGTGANVLTF. The CDR3 coding sequence is TGTGCCAGCAGCTTAGTAGGGACTGGGGCCAACGTCCTGACTTTC. The whole variable domain, remainder taken from reference TRBV13 and TRBJ2-6, is AAGVIQSPRHLIKEKRETATLKCYPIPRHDTVYWYQQGPGQDPQFLISFYEKMQSDKGSIPDRFSAQQFSDYHSELNMSSLELGDSALYFCASSLVGTGANVLTFGAGSRLTVL.

The chain combines TRBV20-1 with TRBJ2-6, with D uncertain. The CDR3 runs to 16 residues. Trimming removed 0 bases from V and 0 bases from J, with 9 bases in between. Per the germline V gene, CDR1 is DFQATT and CDR2 is SNEGSKA (reference sequence). The DNA for the CDR3 is TGCAGTGCTAGAGATCCTGGCAGCTCTGGGGCCAACGTCCTGACTTTC. Protein product: CSARDPGSSGANVLTF.

The rearrangement links TRBV4-3 to TRBJ2-1, with D perhaps matching TRBD2 (5 bases). CDR3 length equals 13 residues. Trimming stripped 4 bases from V and 9 bases from J, with 13 bases between. Germline values: CDR1 LGHNA, CDR2 YSLEER. The CDR3 here is CASSRVLEGEQFF. The CDR3 DNA sequence: TGCGCCAGCAGCCGAGTACTAGAAGGTGAGCAGTTCTTC.

This clonotype showed up just a few times. This sequence joins TRBV28 and TRBJ2-1; no firm D call. The CDR3 runs to 14 residues. The V gene lost 2 bases and the J gene lost 7 bases, with 12 bases spanning the gap. In germline, CDR1 is MDHEN, CDR2 SYDVKM. The CDR3 loop reads CASSLTPVGNEQFF. CDR3 sequence (DNA): TGTGCCAGCAGTTTAACCCCAGTGGGGAATGAGCAGTTCTTC. The entire variable domain, with the rest obtained from reference TRBV28 and TRBJ2-1, is as follows: DVKVTQSSRYLVKRTGEKVFLECVQDMDHENMFWYRQDPGLGLRLIYFSYDVKMKEKGDIPEGYSVSREKKERFSLILESASTNQTSMYLCASSLTPVGNEQFFGPGTRLTVL.

Only a few counts were recorded for this clonotype. The chain employs TRBV29-1 and TRBJ2-3, with 11 bases lining up with TRBD2. V shed 4 bases and J 4 bases; nucleotides not matched to a gene: 4. This CDR3 has 14 residues. Germline CDR1 SQVTM, CDR2 ANQGSEA. The CDR3, as DNA: TGCAGCGTTGCCCGTAGCGGGGGGGCAGATACGCAGTATTTT. Its translation: CSVARSGGADTQYF.

The chain joins TRBV9 to TRBJ2-1, with 9 nucleotides matching TRBD1. The J call could be wrong; TRBJ2-7 is a better fit for the DNA end. This CDR3 is 16 amino acids long. CDR1 and CDR2 (germline): SGDLS, YYNGEE. CDR3 nucleotides: TGTGCCAGCAGCGTAGCCGGACAGGGGTTCGACAATGAGCAGTACTTC. It specifies CASSVAGQGFDNEQYF.

This clonotype has more than one count but fewer than ten. The V gene is TRBV29-1, the J gene TRBJ2-3, with TRBD1 as a possible D gene (5 bases). V dropped 7 bases and J dropped 0 bases, with 17 bases sitting between them. Per the germline V gene, CDR1 is SQVTM and CDR2 is ANQGSEA. The length of the CDR3 is 15 residues. The CDR3 DNA is TGCAGCGCCCCTGACAGCGCTCGCAGCACAGATACGCAGTATTTT. Translation gives CSAPDSARSTDTQYF.

This chain links TRBV2 with TRBJ1-5, with D uncertain. The CDR3 sequence is 13 residues long. Germline-derived CDR1 and CDR2 are SNHLY and FYNNEI. V was shortened by 4 bases and J by 9 bases, with 13 bases between the two germline ends. The CDR3 DNA is TGTGCCAGCAGTGGACATGAAGATCTGCCCCAGCATTTT. Amino acids: CASSGHEDLPQHF.

CDR3 nucleotide sequence: TGTGCCAGCAGGGCCACTAGCGGGGGGATCGATACGCAGTATTTT. Amino acid sequence: CASRATSGGIDTQYF. The rearrangement joins TRBV9 to TRBJ2-3; 12 nucleotides match TRBD2. Unmatched junction bases numbered 7, after V lost 5 bases and J lost 6 bases. The CDR3 is 15 amino acids. Germline CDR1 reads SGDLS; CDR2 reads YYNGEE.

The chain carries TRBV21-1 and TRBJ2-5; the listed D gene, TRBD1, was not tested against the DNA. The better agreement between TRBJ2-7 and the DNA end casts doubt on the J call. TRBV21-1 is a documented pseudogene. The CDR3 contains 14 residues. The CDR3 spells CASSKEIRGYEQYF. In nucleotides, the CDR3 is TGTGCCAGCAGCAAGGAGATTAGGGGCTACGAGCAGTACTTC.

This clonotype was seen only a few times. The rearrangement joins TRBV20-1 to TRBJ2-5; 10 bases align to TRBD2. The junction had 5 bases not matched to a gene; V was cut back by 5 bases and J by 5 bases. The germline V gene encodes CDR1 DFQATT and CDR2 SNEGSKA (reference sequence). The CDR3 is 13 residues long. The chain's CDR3 is CSAGRLAGETQYF. In DNA, the CDR3 is TGCAGTGCTGGTAGACTAGCGGGTGAGACCCAGTACTTC.

This chain joins TRBV12-3 or TRBV12-4 and TRBJ2-5, with D unclear. Trimming stripped 1 base from V and 5 bases from J, with 11 bases between. This CDR3 has 14 residues. CDR3 protein: CASSLVSIAETQYF. As DNA, the CDR3 is TGTGCCAGCAGTTTAGTATCGATCGCCGAGACCCAGTACTTC.

The chain recombines TRBV20-1 with TRBJ2-7; D is perhaps TRBD2 (5 bases). The CDR3 contains 11 residues. Germline CDR1 DFQATT, CDR2 SNEGSKA (reference sequence). With 6 bases removed from V and 6 bases from J, the gap between germline ends came to 12 bases. For the CDR3, the DNA is TGCAGTGCCCAAACTGGGAGCGAGCAGTACTTC. It encodes CSAQTGSEQYF.